Presented here are 22 T cell receptor beta chains from one specimen sequenced in a study of T cells after yellow fever vaccination. A single record per CDR3 protein comes from TCRdb applying MiXCR to the 5' RACE reads. Of hundreds of thousands of distinct CDR3 sequences listed, 9% to 15% were seen once; the top ten hold under 15%. The sequencing here drew on PBMCs, taken on the day of the yellow fever booster vaccination. These receptors originate from a man younger than 40 who received the YFV17D yellow fever vaccine.

This clonotype turned up a few times. The chain combines TRBV18 with TRBJ2-6, with D possibly being TRBD1 (5 bases). The CDR3 sequence is 18 residues long. Germline CDR1 is KGHSH and CDR2 is LQKENI. Trimming stripped 1 base from V and 2 bases from J, with 15 bases between. The CDR3 nucleotides read TGTGCCAGCTCACCACGGGGCCCGTGGTCGGCTGGGGCCAACGTCCTGACTTTC. Translation: CASSPRGPWSAGANVLTF.

This clonotype showed up just a few times. The chain has TRBV5-4 and TRBJ1-1; weak D call: TRBD1 (6 bases). Deletions cut 4 bases from V and 3 bases from J, with 10 bases between. Germline CDR1 and CDR2: SGHNT and YYREEE (reference sequence). The CDR3 sequence is 13 residues long. The DNA of the CDR3 is TGTGCCAGCAGCCCTAACAGGGACACTGAAGCTTTCTTT. Translation: CASSPNRDTEAFF. The full variable domain, with the rest looked up from reference TRBV5-4 and TRBJ1-1, is ETGVTQSPTHLIKTRGQQVTLRCSSQSGHNTVSWYQQALGQGPQFIFQYYREEENGRGNFPPRFSGLQFPNYSSELNVNALELDDSALYLCASSPNRDTEAFFGQGTRLTVV.

This clonotype was counted only a few times. The rearrangement links TRBV12-3 or TRBV12-4 to TRBJ2-5; D is tentatively TRBD1 or TRBD2 (5 bases each). V was shortened by 6 bases and J by 5 bases, with 16 bases between the two germline ends. The CDR3 runs to 14 residues. The CDR3 bases are TGTGCCAGCAGCCCCCCTGGGGGACCGGAGACCCAGTACTTC. Protein: CASSPPGGPETQYF.

The rearrangement joins TRBV30 to TRBJ2-5, with D perhaps matching TRBD1 (7 bases). The V end was cut by 1 base, the J end by 2 bases, with 11 bases between. Germline values: CDR1 GTSNPN, CDR2 SVGIG (reference sequence). This CDR3 contains 14 residues. In DNA, the CDR3 is TGTGCCTGGAGTGGACAGGGAGGACAAGAGACCCAGTACTTC. The encoded protein is CAWSGQGGQETQYF.

The sample holds many counts of this clonotype. The chain carries TRBV6-6 and TRBJ1-6; the D is unclear. Germline V lookup: CDR1 MNHNY, CDR2 SVGAGI (reference sequence). The CDR3 has 11 amino acids. V was trimmed by 6 bases and J by 10 bases, leaving 7 bases between them. The CDR3 sequence is CASRQESPLHF. As DNA, the CDR3 is TGTGCCAGCAGGCAGGAGTCACCCCTCCACTTT.

The rearrangement uses TRBV5-6 and TRBJ1-2, with TRBD1 identical over 9 bases. The germline CDR1 and CDR2 sequences are SGHDT and YYEEEE. This CDR3 spans 14 amino acids. Germline trimming cut 2 bases from V and 6 bases from J; bases unmatched to any gene: 5. The CDR3 sequence is CASSLTRQGDGYTF. CDR3 nucleotide sequence: TGTGCCAGCAGCTTAACCAGACAGGGGGATGGCTACACCTTC.

This clonotype was seen more than once but under ten times. This chain links TRBV11-3 with TRBJ2-2; D is unresolved. Germline loops: CDR1 SGHNT, CDR2 YENEEA. The V and J ends lost 0 bases and 4 bases respectively, with 9 bases between them. This CDR3 is 15 amino acids long. The chain's CDR3 is CASSLEGITTGELFF. CDR3 sequence (DNA): TGTGCCAGCAGCTTAGAAGGGATAACCACCGGGGAGCTGTTTTTT.

This clonotype has a handful of counts. V gene TRBV28 combines with J gene TRBJ1-1; unclear D gene. CDR1 MDHEN and CDR2 SYDVKM come from the germline V gene. This CDR3 spans 16 amino acids. V was clipped by 7 bases and J by 1 base, with 19 bases between them. CDR3 region: CASIAIALTANTEAFF. DNA for the CDR3: TGTGCCAGCATAGCCATAGCCCTAACAGCGAACACTGAAGCTTTCTTT.

The rearrangement uses TRBV30 and TRBJ2-7; 9 nucleotides align to TRBD1. The V gene's germline CDR1 is GTSNPN and CDR2 SVGIG (reference sequence). The length of the CDR3 is 15 residues. V shed 2 bases, J shed 3 bases, and the junction held 8 bases outside the gene matches. CDR3 in amino acids: CAWSTGQGIFYEQYF. DNA for the CDR3: TGTGCCTGGAGTACCGGACAGGGGATCTTCTACGAGCAGTACTTC.

This clonotype occurred a few times. The chain has TRBV28 and TRBJ1-1; D is undetermined. V was shortened by 10 bases and J by 2 bases, with 14 bases between the two germline ends. Germline V gives CDR1 MDHEN, CDR2 SYDVKM. The CDR3 is 13 residues long. The CDR3 DNA reads TGTGCCACCCACTACCCCCTTAACACTGAAGCTTTCTTT. This gives the protein CATHYPLNTEAFF.

The chain couples TRBV7-2 to TRBJ2-7; 7 bases fit TRBD1. Germline V gives CDR1 SGHTA, CDR2 FQGNSA. With 0 bases clipped from V and 3 bases from J, the junction kept 5 bases outside the gene matches. This CDR3 region has 15 residues. The CDR3 loop is CASSLAGQSVYEQYF. As DNA, the CDR3 is TGTGCCAGCAGCTTAGCGGGACAGTCGGTCTACGAGCAGTACTTC.

This clonotype appeared many times. The V call is TRBV20-1, the J call TRBJ2-3, with TRBD2 matching over 10 bases. Trimming took 3 bases from V and 4 from J; bases not matched to a gene: 10. Germline assignment: CDR1 DFQATT and CDR2 SNEGSKA (reference sequence). This CDR3 has 16 amino acids. In nucleotides, the CDR3 is TGCAGTGCTAGGAATAGCGGGAGCGGGAGGGCAGATACGCAGTATTTT. Translation: CSARNSGSGRADTQYF.

There are a few counts of this clonotype. The chain has TRBV20-1 and TRBJ1-2; a weak D match, TRBD1 (5 bases). Germline V gene sequence: CDR1 DFQATT, CDR2 SNEGSKA (reference sequence). The CDR3 length is 13 residues. V lost 3 bases and J 8 bases, leaving 16 bases between the germline ends. CDR3 residues: CSARTRDPEGYTF. The DNA of the CDR3 is TGCAGTGCTAGGACCCGGGACCCCGAGGGCTACACCTTC.

V is TRBV5-5 and J is TRBJ2-5; D is unclear. CDR1 and CDR2 (germline): SGHKS, YYEKEE (reference sequence). The CDR3 runs to 13 residues. Trimming removed 4 bases from V and 2 bases from J, with 9 bases in between. The CDR3 loop reads CASSVLMQETQYF. In DNA form, the CDR3 reads TGTGCCAGCAGCGTCCTGATGCAAGAGACCCAGTACTTC.

This chain links TRBV6-6 with TRBJ2-1, with 7 bases fitting TRBD2. The CDR3 runs 13 residues. Germline values: CDR1 MNHNY, CDR2 SVGAGI (reference sequence). Unmatched junction bases numbered 9, after V lost 6 bases and J lost 10 bases. CDR3 region: CASSIRDGGEQFF. In DNA form, the CDR3 reads TGTGCCAGCAGCATCAGGGACGGGGGGGAGCAGTTCTTC.

The chain has TRBV6-1 and TRBJ2-1; TRBD1 matches 7 bases. Losses at the gene ends were 7 bases for V and 8 bases for J; bases not matched to a gene: 11. Germline loops: CDR1 MNHNS, CDR2 SASEGT. CDR3 length: 14 residues. CDR3 DNA sequence: TGTGCCAGCACGGACAGGAGGAAGATGGATGAGCAGTTCTTC. It translates to CASTDRRKMDEQFF.

This sequence joins TRBV6-5 and TRBJ2-1; D is perhaps TRBD1 or TRBD2 (5 bases each). Germline CDR1 is MNHEY and CDR2 is SVGAGI. V lost 2 bases to trimming and J lost 5 bases, with 13 bases between them. This CDR3 comprises 15 residues. The DNA for the CDR3 is TGTGCCAGCAGTTACGATGGGGGAGACGACAATGAGCAGTTCTTC. Amino acids: CASSYDGGDDNEQFF.

V gene TRBV5-1 combines with J gene TRBJ2-7; D is perhaps TRBD1 (5 bases). CDR1 and CDR2 (germline): SGHRS, YFSETQ. CDR3 size: 12 residues. The ends were cut back, 1 base at V and 6 bases at J, with 8 bases in the middle. The CDR3, as DNA: TGCGCCAGCAGCTTGTCAGGGATCGAGCAGTACTTC. It codes for CASSLSGIEQYF. Using reference TRBV5-1 and TRBJ2-7 for the parts outside the CDR3, the full variable domain is KAGVTQTPRYLIKTRGQQVTLSCSPISGHRSVSWYQQTPGQGLQFLFEYFSETQRNKGNFPGRFSGRQFSNSRSEMNVSTLELGDSALYLCASSLSGIEQYFGPGTRLTVT.

This clonotype occurred a few times. This sequence joins TRBV7-9 and TRBJ2-5; the match to TRBD2 covers 8 bases. The CDR3 contains 16 residues. The ends lost 5 bases at V and 5 bases at J; junction bases unmatched: 13. Germline-derived CDR1 and CDR2 are SEHNR and FQNEAQ (reference sequence). CDR3 in amino acids: CASSLYYGTSGETQYF. The CDR3 nucleotides read TGTGCCAGCAGCCTATACTACGGGACTAGTGGGGAGACCCAGTACTTC. The full variable domain, its missing parts supplied by reference TRBV7-9 and TRBJ2-5, is DTGVSQNPRHKITKRGQNVTFRCDPISEHNRLYWYRQTLGQGPEFLTYFQNEAQLEKSRLLSDRFSAERPKGSFSTLEIQRTEQGDSAMYLCASSLYYGTSGETQYFGPGTRLLVL.

This clonotype occurred a few times. The chain joins TRBV11-2 to TRBJ2-2; TRBD1 matches at 9 bases. V gave up 5 bases and J gave up 7 bases; unmatched junction bases: 5. Germline CDR1 and CDR2: SGHAT and FQNNGV. The CDR3 extends over 14 amino acids. The CDR3: CASSQTGGGGELFF. For the CDR3, the DNA is TGTGCCAGCAGCCAGACAGGGGGTGGCGGGGAGCTGTTTTTT.

V usage is TRBV20-1 and J usage is TRBJ2-7; TRBD1 or TRBD2 may be the D gene (5 bases each). The V end lost 5 bases, the J end lost 3 bases, and 14 bases lay between the germline ends. The CDR3 contains 13 residues. Looked up from germline, CDR1 is DFQATT and CDR2 is SNEGSKA (reference sequence). The CDR3 sequence: CSAGRDAFYEQYF. As DNA, the CDR3 is TGCAGTGCTGGCCGGGACGCCTTCTACGAGCAGTACTTC.

This rearrangement joins TRBV25-1 to TRBJ2-1; TRBD2 aligns across 13 bases. The CDR3 length is 19 residues. Germline CDR1 and CDR2: MGHDK and SYGVNS. V shed 3 bases, J shed 0 bases, and the junction held 8 bases outside the gene matches. CDR3 region: CASSETPGTSGTSYNEQFF. Written as DNA, the CDR3 is TGTGCCAGCAGTGAGACCCCCGGGACTAGCGGGACCTCCTACAATGAGCAGTTCTTC.